The clone carrying this T cell receptor delta chain was detected ten times or more. The sample carries other DNA sequences with the same CDR3. TCRdb redid the clone calls on the multiplex PCR reads with CATT. The data hold 70,000 to 95,000 delta-chain clones, with 1.4% observed a single time. This record belongs to a study of γδ T cells in repeated Plasmodium falciparum infection. The sequenced sample was gamma-delta T cells from blood. This receptor was identified in a pool of human donors (malaria-infected and uninfected, not separated).

In DNA form, the CDR3 reads TGTGCCTGTGACACGCGAGTCCTGGGGGCTTACACCGATAAACTCATCTTT. Translating it yields CACDTRVLGAYTDKLIF. The chain recombines TRDV2 with TRDJ1; the match to TRDD3 covers 7 bases. The V segment lost 1 base and the J segment 0 bases; nucleotides outside the gene matches: 10. CDR3 length: 17 amino acids. Germline CDR1 GEAIGNYY, CDR2 EKD.